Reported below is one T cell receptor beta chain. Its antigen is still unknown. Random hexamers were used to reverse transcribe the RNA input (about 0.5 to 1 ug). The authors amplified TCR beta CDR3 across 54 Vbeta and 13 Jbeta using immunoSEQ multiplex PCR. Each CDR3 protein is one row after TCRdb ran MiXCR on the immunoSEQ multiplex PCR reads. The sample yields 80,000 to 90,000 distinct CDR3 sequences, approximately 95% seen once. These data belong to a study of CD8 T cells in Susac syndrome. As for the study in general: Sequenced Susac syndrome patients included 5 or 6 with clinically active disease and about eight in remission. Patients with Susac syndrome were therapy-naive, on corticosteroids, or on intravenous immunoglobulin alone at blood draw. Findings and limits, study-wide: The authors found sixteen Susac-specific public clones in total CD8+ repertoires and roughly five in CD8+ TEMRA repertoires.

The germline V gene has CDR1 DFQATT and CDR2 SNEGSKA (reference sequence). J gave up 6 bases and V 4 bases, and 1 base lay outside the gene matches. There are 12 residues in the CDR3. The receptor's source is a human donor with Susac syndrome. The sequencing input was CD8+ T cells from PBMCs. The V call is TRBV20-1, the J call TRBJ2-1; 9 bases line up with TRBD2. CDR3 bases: TGCAGTGCTACACTAGCGGGCAATGAGCAGTTCTTC. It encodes CSATLAGNEQFF.